This record concerns one T cell receptor beta chain sequence. Its specificity is not known. There are 14 residues in the CDR3. V lost 0 bases and J 7 bases, leaving 12 bases between the germline ends. Germline V gene sequence: CDR1 SGHDN, CDR2 FVKESK. This table comes from immunoSEQ multiplex PCR, and its TCRdb copy is limited to in-frame clones, with some not included. This sample has about 26,000 clones, with almost 85% found just once. This sample stems from a study of cytotoxic CD8 clonotypes in ibrutinib-treated CLL. Study information: Approximately 25 partial and 2 complete responses; at median approximately 70 months, about 14 remitted, some 12 progressed.

General study findings and limits: T-cell clonality at baseline went above that of age-matched healthy donors and rose and fell with circulating CD8+ T-cell counts.

The input for sequencing was PBMCs, taken after 24 months of ibrutinib treatment. This TCR was sampled from a human donor with chronic lymphocytic leukemia. The chain has TRBV14 and TRBJ1-2; D not resolved. CDR3 bases: TGTGCCAGCAGCCAAGATTTCAGGCTCGCTGGCTACACCTTC. Encoded protein: CASSQDFRLAGYTF.